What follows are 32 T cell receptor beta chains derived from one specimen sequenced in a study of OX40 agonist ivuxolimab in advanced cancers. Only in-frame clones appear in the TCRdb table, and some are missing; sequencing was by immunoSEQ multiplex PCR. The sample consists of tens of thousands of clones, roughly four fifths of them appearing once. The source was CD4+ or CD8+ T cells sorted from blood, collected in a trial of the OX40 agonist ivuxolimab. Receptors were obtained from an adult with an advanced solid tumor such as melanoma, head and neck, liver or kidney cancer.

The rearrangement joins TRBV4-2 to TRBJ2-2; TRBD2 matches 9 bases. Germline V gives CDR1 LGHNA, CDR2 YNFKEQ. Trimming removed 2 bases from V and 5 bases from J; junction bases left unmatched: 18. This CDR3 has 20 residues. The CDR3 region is CASSQSLPPAGGPGTGELFF. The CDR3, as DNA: TGTGCCAGCAGCCAAAGCCTCCCACCTGCGGGGGGGCCGGGAACCGGGGAGCTGTTTTTT.

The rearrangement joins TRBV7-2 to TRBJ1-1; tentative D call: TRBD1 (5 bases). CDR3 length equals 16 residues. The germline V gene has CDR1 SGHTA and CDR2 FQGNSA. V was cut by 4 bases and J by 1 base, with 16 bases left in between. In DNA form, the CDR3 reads TGTGCCAGCAGCTCTGGAGCGGCAGACAGGAACACTGAAGCTTTCTTT. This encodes CASSSGAADRNTEAFF.

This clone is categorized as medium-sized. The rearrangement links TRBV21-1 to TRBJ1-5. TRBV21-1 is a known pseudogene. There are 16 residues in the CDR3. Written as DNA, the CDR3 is TGTGCCAGCAGCAGGACTCGCAGAATTAGCAATCAGCCCCAGCATTTT. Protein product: CASSRTRRISNQPQHF.

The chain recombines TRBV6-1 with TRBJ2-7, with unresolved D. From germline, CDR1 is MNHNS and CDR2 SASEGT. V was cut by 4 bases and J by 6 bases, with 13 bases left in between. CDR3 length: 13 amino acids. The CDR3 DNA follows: TGTGCCAGCAGTGGGGCTCGTAGGATCGAGCAGTACTTC. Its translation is CASSGARRIEQYF.

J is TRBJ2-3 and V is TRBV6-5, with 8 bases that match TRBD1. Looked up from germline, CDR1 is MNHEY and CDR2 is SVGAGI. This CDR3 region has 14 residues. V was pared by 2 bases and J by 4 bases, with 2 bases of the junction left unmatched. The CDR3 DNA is TGTGCCAGCAGTTACGGACAGGGCCCAGATACGCAGTATTTT. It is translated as CASSYGQGPDTQYF.

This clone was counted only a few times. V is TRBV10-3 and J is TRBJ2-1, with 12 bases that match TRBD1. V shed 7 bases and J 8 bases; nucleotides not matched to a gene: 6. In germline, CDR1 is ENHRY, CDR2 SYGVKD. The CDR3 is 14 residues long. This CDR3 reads CAINSGTGGDEQFF. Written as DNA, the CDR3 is TGTGCCATCAATTCCGGGACAGGGGGCGATGAGCAGTTCTTC.

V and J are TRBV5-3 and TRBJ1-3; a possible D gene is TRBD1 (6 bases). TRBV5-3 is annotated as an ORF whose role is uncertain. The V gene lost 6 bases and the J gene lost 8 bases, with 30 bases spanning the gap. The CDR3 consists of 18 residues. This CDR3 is CARKSGTKGVYGRDTIYF. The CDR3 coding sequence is TGTGCCAGAAAGTCCGGGACAAAAGGCGTGTACGGAAGGGACACCATATATTTT.

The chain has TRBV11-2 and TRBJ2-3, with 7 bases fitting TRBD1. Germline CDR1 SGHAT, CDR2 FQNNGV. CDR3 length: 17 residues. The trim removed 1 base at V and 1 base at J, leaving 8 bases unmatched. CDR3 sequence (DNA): TGTGCCAGCAGCTTAGTAGGGGGCTTAATGGGCACAGATACGCAGTATTTT. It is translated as CASSLVGGLMGTDTQYF.

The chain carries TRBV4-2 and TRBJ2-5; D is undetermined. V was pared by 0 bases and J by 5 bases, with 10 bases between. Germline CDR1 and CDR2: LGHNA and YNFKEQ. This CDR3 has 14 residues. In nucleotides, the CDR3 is TGTGCCAGCAGCCAAGAGTCCACCCGGGAGACCCAGTACTTC. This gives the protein CASSQESTRETQYF.

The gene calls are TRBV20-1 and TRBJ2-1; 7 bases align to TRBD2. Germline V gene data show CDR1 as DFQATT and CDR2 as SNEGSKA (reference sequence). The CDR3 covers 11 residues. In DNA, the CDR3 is TGCTCCTGGGGAGGGAACAATGAGCAGTTCTTC. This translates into CSWGGNNEQFF.

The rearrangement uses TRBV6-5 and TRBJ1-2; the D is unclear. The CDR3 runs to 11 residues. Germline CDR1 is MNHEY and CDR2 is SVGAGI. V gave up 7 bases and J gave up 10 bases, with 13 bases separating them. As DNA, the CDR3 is TGTGCCAGCACTTTCGAGGGTGTCTACACCTTC. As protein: CASTFEGVYTF.

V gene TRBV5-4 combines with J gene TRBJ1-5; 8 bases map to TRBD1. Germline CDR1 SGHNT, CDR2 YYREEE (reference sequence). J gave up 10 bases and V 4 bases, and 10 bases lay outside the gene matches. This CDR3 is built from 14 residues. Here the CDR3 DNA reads TGTGCCAGCAGCATGGGACAGGCGGGGTCACCCCAGCATTTT. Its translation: CASSMGQAGSPQHF.

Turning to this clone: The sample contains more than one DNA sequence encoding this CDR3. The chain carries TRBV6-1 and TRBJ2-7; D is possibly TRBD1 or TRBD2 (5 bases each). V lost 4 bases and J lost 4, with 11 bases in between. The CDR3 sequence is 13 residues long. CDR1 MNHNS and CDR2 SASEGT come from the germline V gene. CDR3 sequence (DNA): TGTGCCAGCAGTGTGGCAGGGACGTACGAGCAGTACTTC. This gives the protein CASSVAGTYEQYF.

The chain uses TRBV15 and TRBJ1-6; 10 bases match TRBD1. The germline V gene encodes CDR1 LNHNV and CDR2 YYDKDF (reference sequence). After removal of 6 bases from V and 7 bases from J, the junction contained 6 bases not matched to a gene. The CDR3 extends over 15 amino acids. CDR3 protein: CATRGGTGDNSPLHF. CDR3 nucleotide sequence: TGTGCCACCAGGGGAGGGACAGGGGACAATTCACCCCTCCACTTT.

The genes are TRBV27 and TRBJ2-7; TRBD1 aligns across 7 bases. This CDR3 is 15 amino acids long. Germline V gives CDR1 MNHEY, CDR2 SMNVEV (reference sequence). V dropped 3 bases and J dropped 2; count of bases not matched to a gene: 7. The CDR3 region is CASSLFRQGAYEQYF. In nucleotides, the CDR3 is TGTGCCAGCAGTTTGTTTCGACAGGGAGCCTACGAGCAGTACTTC.

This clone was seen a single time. CDR3 protein: CASSTGQIATNEKLFF. The CDR3 DNA reads TGTGCCAGCAGTACGGGACAGATTGCAACTAATGAAAAACTGTTTTTT. The chain joins TRBV25-1 to TRBJ1-4, with TRBD1 identical over 7 bases. Germline CDR1 reads MGHDK; CDR2 reads SYGVNS. Trimming took 5 bases from V and 0 from J; bases not matched to a gene: 6. The CDR3 loop spans 16 amino acids.

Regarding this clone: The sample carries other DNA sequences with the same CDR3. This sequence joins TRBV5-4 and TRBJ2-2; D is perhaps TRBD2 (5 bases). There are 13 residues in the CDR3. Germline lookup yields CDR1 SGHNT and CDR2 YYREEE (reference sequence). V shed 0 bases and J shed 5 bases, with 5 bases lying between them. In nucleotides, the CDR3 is TGTGCCAGCAGCTTGGGAGGGACCGGGGAGCTGTTTTTT. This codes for CASSLGGTGELFF.

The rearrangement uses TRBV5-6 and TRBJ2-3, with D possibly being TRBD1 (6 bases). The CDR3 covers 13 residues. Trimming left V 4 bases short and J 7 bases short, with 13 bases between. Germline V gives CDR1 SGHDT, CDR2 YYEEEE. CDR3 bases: TGTGCCAGCAGCCCGGACAGTACCCATACGCAGTATTTT. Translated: CASSPDSTHTQYF.

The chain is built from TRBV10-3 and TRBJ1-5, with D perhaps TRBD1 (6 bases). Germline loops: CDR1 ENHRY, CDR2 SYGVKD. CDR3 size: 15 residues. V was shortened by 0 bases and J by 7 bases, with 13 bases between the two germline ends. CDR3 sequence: CAISESLGGGQPQHF. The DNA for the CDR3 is TGTGCCATCAGTGAGTCGTTGGGGGGCGGGCAGCCCCAGCATTTT.

Here the CDR3 reads CASSPTGMRNQPQHF. Written as DNA, the CDR3 is TGCGCCAGCAGCCCGACAGGGATGAGGAATCAGCCCCAGCATTTT. This rearrangement joins TRBV5-1 to TRBJ1-5; 7 bases fit TRBD1. Germline trimming cut 4 bases from V and 4 bases from J; bases unmatched to any gene: 8. CDR1 is SGHRS and CDR2 is YFSETQ in the germline V gene. The CDR3 runs to 15 residues. The variable domain in full, with the rest retrieved from reference TRBV5-1 and TRBJ1-5, is KAGVTQTPRYLIKTRGQQVTLSCSPISGHRSVSWYQQTPGQGLQFLFEYFSETQRNKGNFPGRFSGRQFSNSRSEMNVSTLELGDSALYLCASSPTGMRNQPQHFGDGTRLSIL.

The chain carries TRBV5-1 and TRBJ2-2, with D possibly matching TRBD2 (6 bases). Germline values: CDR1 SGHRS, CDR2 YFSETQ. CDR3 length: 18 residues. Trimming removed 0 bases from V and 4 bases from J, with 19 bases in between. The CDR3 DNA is TGCGCCAGCAGCTTGGCCGGCGCTAGCGACGGGCTCACCGGGGAGCTGTTTTTT. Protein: CASSLAGASDGLTGELFF.

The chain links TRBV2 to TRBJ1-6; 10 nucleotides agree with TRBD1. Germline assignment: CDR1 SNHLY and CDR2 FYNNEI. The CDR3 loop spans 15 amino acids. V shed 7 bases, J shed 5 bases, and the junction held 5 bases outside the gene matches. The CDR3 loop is CASTMDRGDNSPLHF. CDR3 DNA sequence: TGTGCCAGCACCATGGACAGGGGGGATAATTCACCCCTCCACTTT.

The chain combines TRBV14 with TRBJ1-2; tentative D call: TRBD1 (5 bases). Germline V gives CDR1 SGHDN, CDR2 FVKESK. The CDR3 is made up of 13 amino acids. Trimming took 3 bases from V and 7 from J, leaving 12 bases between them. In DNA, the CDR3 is TGTGCCAGCAGCCAGGGGCGAAGTGGTGGCTACACCTTC. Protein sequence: CASSQGRSGGYTF.

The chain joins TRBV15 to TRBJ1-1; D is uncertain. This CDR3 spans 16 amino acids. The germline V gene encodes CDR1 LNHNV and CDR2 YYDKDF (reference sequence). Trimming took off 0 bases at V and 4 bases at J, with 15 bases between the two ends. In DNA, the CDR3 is TGTGCCACCAGCAGAGATATCGGAGGGATGGGCACTGAAGCTTTCTTT. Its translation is CATSRDIGGMGTEAFF.

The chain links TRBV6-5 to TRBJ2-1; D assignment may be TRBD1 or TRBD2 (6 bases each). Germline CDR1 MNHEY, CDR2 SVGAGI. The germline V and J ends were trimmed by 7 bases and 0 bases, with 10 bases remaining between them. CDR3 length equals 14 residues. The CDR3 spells CASKGGISYNEQFF. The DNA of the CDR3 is TGTGCCAGCAAAGGGGGGATCTCCTACAATGAGCAGTTCTTC.

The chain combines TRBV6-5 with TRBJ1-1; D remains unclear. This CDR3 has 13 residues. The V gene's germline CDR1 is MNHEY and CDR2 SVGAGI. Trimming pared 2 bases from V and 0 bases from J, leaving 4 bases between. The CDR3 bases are TGTGCCAGCAGTTACGGAATGAACACTGAAGCTTTCTTT. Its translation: CASSYGMNTEAFF.

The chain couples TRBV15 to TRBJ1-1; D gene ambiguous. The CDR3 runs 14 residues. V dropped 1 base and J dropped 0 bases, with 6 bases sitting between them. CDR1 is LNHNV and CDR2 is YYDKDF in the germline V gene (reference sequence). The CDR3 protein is CATSRVRLNTEAFF. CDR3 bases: TGTGCCACCAGCAGAGTCAGGTTGAACACTGAAGCTTTCTTT. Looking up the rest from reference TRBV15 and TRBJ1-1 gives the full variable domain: DAMVIQNPRYQVTQFGKPVTLSCSQTLNHNVMYWYQQKSSQAPKLLFHYYDKDFNNEADTPDNFQSRRPNTSFCFLDIRSPGLGDTAMYLCATSRVRLNTEAFFGQGTRLTVV.

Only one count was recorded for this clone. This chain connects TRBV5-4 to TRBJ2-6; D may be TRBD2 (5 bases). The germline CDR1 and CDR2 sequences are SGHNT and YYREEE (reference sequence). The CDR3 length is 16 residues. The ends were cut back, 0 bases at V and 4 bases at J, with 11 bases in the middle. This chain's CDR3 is CASSLATGLGANVLTF. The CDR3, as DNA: TGTGCCAGCAGCTTGGCCACGGGATTGGGGGCCAACGTCCTGACTTTC.

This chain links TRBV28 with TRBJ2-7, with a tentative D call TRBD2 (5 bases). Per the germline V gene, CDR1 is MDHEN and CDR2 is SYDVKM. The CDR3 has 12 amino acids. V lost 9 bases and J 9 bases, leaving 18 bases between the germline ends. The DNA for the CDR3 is TGTGCCAGTCTAGGGCTAGCTACGAGGCAGTACTTC. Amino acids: CASLGLATRQYF.

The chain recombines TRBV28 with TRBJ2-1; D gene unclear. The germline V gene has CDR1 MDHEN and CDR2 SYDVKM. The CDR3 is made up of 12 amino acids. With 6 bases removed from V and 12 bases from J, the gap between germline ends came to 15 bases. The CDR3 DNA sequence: TGTGCCAGCAGCACCCCATTTCCGCGGCAGTTCTTC. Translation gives CASSTPFPRQFF.

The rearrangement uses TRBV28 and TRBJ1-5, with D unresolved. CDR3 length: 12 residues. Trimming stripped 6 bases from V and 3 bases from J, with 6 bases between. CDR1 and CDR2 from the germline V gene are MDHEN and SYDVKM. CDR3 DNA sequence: TGTGCCAGCAGACCCGTCAATCAGCCCCAGCATTTT. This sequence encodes CASRPVNQPQHF.

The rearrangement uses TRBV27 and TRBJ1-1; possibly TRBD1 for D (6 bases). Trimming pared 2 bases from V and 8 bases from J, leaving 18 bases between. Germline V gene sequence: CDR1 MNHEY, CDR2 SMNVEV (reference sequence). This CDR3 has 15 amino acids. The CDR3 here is CASSLRRHAGVEAFF. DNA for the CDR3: TGTGCCAGCAGTTTACGGCGACACGCAGGGGTAGAAGCTTTCTTT.